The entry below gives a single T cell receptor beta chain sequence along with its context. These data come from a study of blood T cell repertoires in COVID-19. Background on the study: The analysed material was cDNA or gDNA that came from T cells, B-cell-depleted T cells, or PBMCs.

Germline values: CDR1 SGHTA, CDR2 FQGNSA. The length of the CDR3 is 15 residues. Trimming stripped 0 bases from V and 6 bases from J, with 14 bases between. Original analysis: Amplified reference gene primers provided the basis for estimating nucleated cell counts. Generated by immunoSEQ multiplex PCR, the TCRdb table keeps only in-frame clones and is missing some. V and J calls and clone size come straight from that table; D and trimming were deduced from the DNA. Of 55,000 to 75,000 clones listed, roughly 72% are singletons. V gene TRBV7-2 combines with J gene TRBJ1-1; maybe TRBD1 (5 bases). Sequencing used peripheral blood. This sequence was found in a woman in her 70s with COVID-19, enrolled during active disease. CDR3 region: CASSLARGVGAEAFF. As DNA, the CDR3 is TGTGCCAGCAGCTTAGCGCGGGGGGTTGGGGCTGAAGCTTTCTTT.